The clone carrying this T cell receptor (beta chain) was seen only once. The sample belongs to a study of blood T cell repertoires in COVID-19. About the research overall: The origin of the acute and convalescent COVID-19 samples was the United States, Italy and Spain. In each case, the material was cDNA or gDNA derived from T cells, B-cell-depleted T cells, or PBMCs.

The CDR3 sequence is 17 residues long. Germline assignment: CDR1 SGHDT and CDR2 YYEEEE. V lost 4 bases and J lost 0, with 17 bases in between. Sequenced by immunoSEQ multiplex PCR; TCRdb stores in-frame clones only, minus some. The sample lists 20,000 to 25,000 clones; approximately 90% were seen once. The source is a man in his 70s with acute or convalescent COVID-19. The gene calls are TRBV5-6 and TRBJ2-1; D gene unclear. The material sequenced was peripheral blood. The DNA of the CDR3 is TGTGCCAGCAGCCCGTTTCTCAGCGCCAGCTCCTACAATGAGCAGTTCTTC. Its protein is CASSPFLSASSYNEQFF.